The next 27 T cell receptor beta chains were all read from a single sample in a study of T-cell memory formation after mild COVID-19 (dated by TCRdb to the early 2020s). The library was obtained by 5' RACE. The sequencer was an Illumina NovaSeq 6000. TCRdb redid the processing of the public reads, applying fastp at Q25 and MiXCR, and retained in-frame beta chains. All rows with the same CDR3 protein become a single entry with the most common DNA and genes. This sample lists about 340,000 distinct CDR3 sequences; over 20% were detected once. Approximately 12% of the sample lies in the top ten. Specimen: PBMCs or a T cell subset sorted from them (not recorded which). Receptors originate from an adult woman who had mild COVID-19 (a few samples of this study predate the infection). The sample titles of this study are shuffled in the database, so cell type and time point are left out; the donor was told from shared clones.

This sequence joins TRBV5-1 and TRBJ2-6; D remains ambiguous. The CDR3 loop spans 17 amino acids. V lost 5 bases to trimming and J lost 1 base, with 16 bases between them. CDR1 SGHRS and CDR2 YFSETQ come from the germline V gene. The CDR3, as DNA: TGCGCCAGCAGTTCCTTTATGGGCGTGTCTGGGGCCAACGTCCTGACTTTC. As protein: CASSSFMGVSGANVLTF.

The rearrangement joins TRBV4-2 to TRBJ1-4, with 9 bases that match TRBD1. This CDR3 region has 16 residues. V lost 4 bases, J lost 0 bases, and 3 bases stayed unmatched. Per the germline V gene, CDR1 is LGHNA and CDR2 is YNFKEQ. DNA for the CDR3: TGTGCCAGCAGCCCCGGGACAGGGTCAACTAATGAAAAACTGTTTTTT. It translates to CASSPGTGSTNEKLFF.

The rearrangement uses TRBV6-1 and TRBJ2-7; possible D gene TRBD1, 6 bases. The CDR3 has 15 amino acids. Trimming removed 8 bases at V and 3 bases at J, with 20 bases between. Germline V gives CDR1 MNHNS, CDR2 SASEGT. CDR3 bases: TGTGCCAGCTGGTCCCCAGGGGTGGGCCGCTACGAGCAGTACTTC. Encoded protein: CASWSPGVGRYEQYF.

The chain links TRBV7-3 to TRBJ2-2; 7 bases agree with TRBD1. Germline CDR1 SGHTA, CDR2 FQGTGA. This CDR3 has 17 residues. V trimming: 3 bases; J trimming: 1 base; junction bases outside the gene matches: 8. CDR3 DNA sequence: TGTGCCAGCAGCTTTTTTCCCGGGACAGAGAACACCGGGGAGCTGTTTTTT. Its protein product is CASSFFPGTENTGELFF.

The J gene is TRBJ1-5, the V gene TRBV5-1; 9 nucleotides align to TRBD1. The CDR3 sequence is 14 residues long. The ends lost 0 bases at V and 7 bases at J; junction bases unmatched: 2. Germline V gene lookup returns CDR1 SGHRS and CDR2 YFSETQ. The CDR3 coding sequence is TGCGCCAGCAGCTTGGGGGACAGGGCCCAGCCCCAGCATTTT. Its translation is CASSLGDRAQPQHF.

This clonotype was found a few times. The V call is TRBV10-3, the J call TRBJ2-5; TRBD1 is a possible D gene (5 bases). Deletions cut 0 bases from V and 4 bases from J, with 12 bases between. CDR1 ENHRY and CDR2 SYGVKD come from the germline V gene. The CDR3 has 15 residues. The CDR3 is CAISESKGLRETQYF. CDR3 sequence (DNA): TGTGCCATCAGTGAGTCTAAGGGGTTGCGAGAGACCCAGTACTTC.

The chain carries TRBV29-1 and TRBJ1-1; 7 bases align to TRBD1. In germline, CDR1 is SQVTM, CDR2 ANQGSEA. This CDR3 has 14 amino acids. Trimming at V came to 4 bases and at J to 2 bases, leaving 7 bases not matched to a gene. The CDR3 spells CSVVTTGVNTEAFF. DNA of the CDR3: TGCAGCGTTGTCACCACAGGGGTAAACACTGAAGCTTTCTTT.

This sequence joins TRBV4-1 and TRBJ2-2, with TRBD1 matching 9 bases. J gave up 3 bases and V 1 base, and 3 bases lay outside the gene matches. The CDR3 contains 16 residues. The germline V gene has CDR1 MGHRA and CDR2 YSYEKL. The CDR3 protein is CASSQAGQGYTGELFF. The CDR3 coding sequence is TGCGCCAGCAGCCAAGCGGGACAGGGCTACACCGGGGAGCTGTTTTTT.

This chain's CDR3 is CAFNRETQYF. The DNA of the CDR3 is TGTGCCTTTAACCGGGAGACCCAGTACTTC. The chain recombines TRBV30 with TRBJ2-5; D gene ambiguous. Trimming shortened V by 7 bases and J by 5 bases, and 8 bases separated the two germline ends. This CDR3 spans 10 amino acids. CDR1 and CDR2 from the germline V gene are GTSNPN and SVGIG (reference sequence).

The chain joins TRBV20-1 to TRBJ1-3; TRBD1 matches at 9 bases. The germline V gene encodes CDR1 DFQATT and CDR2 SNEGSKA (reference sequence). Unmatched junction bases numbered 8, after V lost 6 bases and J lost 8 bases. The CDR3 runs to 13 residues. This CDR3 reads CSAQGQGGDTIYF. In nucleotides, the CDR3 is TGCAGTGCACAGGGACAGGGTGGGGACACCATATATTTT.

A few counts support this clonotype. The chain joins TRBV9 to TRBJ2-7, with 8 bases fitting TRBD1. The CDR3 sequence is 15 residues long. V was pared by 3 bases and J by 2 bases, with 7 bases of the junction left unmatched. CDR1 is SGDLS and CDR2 is YYNGEE in the germline V gene. The CDR3 reads CASSATGQVPYEQYF. As DNA, the CDR3 is TGTGCCAGCAGCGCCACGGGACAGGTCCCCTACGAGCAGTACTTC.

V usage is TRBV11-2 and J usage is TRBJ2-7; a weak D match, TRBD2 (5 bases). This CDR3 is 15 amino acids long. From germline, CDR1 is SGHAT and CDR2 FQNNGV. Trimming cost V 7 bases and J 2 bases, with 18 bases left between them. The CDR3 reads CASTHWETQAYEQYF. The CDR3 nucleotides read TGTGCCAGCACTCATTGGGAGACGCAGGCCTACGAGCAGTACTTC. The entire variable domain, with the rest obtained from reference TRBV11-2 and TRBJ2-7, is as follows: EAGVAQSPRYKIIEKRQSVAFWCNPISGHATLYWYQQILGQGPKLLIQFQNNGVVDDSQLPKDRFSAERLKGVDSTLKIQPAKLEDSAVYLCASTHWETQAYEQYFGPGTRLTVT.

V gene TRBV11-3 combines with J gene TRBJ2-3; 8 nucleotides match TRBD2. V lost 0 bases and J lost 2; bases outside the gene matches: 1. Germline assignment: CDR1 SGHNT and CDR2 YENEEA. The CDR3 consists of 15 residues. The CDR3 loop reads CASSLDSGITDTQYF. The CDR3 DNA is TGTGCCAGCAGCTTAGATAGCGGGATCACAGATACGCAGTATTTT.

This clonotype was counted only a few times. The chain has TRBV10-2 and TRBJ2-3; D ambiguous. This CDR3 has 12 amino acids. V was cut by 6 bases and J by 2 bases, with 6 bases left in between. Germline CDR1 reads WSHSY; CDR2 reads SAAADI. The CDR3 region is CASSALTDTQYF. The CDR3 region has the DNA TGCGCCAGCAGCGCCCTCACAGATACGCAGTATTTT.

This clonotype was observed a few times. The chain uses TRBV5-1 and TRBJ1-1; D is unresolved. CDR3 length: 16 residues. The V end lost 0 bases, the J end lost 3 bases, and 15 bases lay between the germline ends. CDR1 SGHRS and CDR2 YFSETQ come from the germline V gene. CDR3 sequence: CASSLEGWSSDTEAFF. CDR3 DNA: TGCGCCAGCAGCTTGGAAGGGTGGTCGAGCGACACTGAAGCTTTCTTT.

This chain connects TRBV15 to TRBJ2-1, with 10 positions matching TRBD2. After removal of 1 base from V and 6 bases from J, the junction contained 6 bases not matched to a gene. The CDR3 loop spans 16 amino acids. CDR1 is LNHNV, CDR2 YYDKDF, per germline (reference sequence). The CDR3 coding sequence is TGTGCCACCAGCAGAGGGGACACTAGCGGGGCCAATGAGCAGTTCTTC. It is translated as CATSRGDTSGANEQFF.

This clonotype was found a few times. The V and J genes are TRBV3-1 and TRBJ1-1, with D hard to call. Germline V gene lookup returns CDR1 LGHDT and CDR2 YNNKEL (reference sequence). The germline V and J ends were trimmed by 6 bases and 6 bases, with 20 bases remaining between them. CDR3 length equals 15 residues. CDR3 in DNA: TGTGCCAGCAGGCCCTTGGGTGGGCTCGTGGCTGAAGCTTTCTTT. Translated, it gives CASRPLGGLVAEAFF.

This clonotype was detected only a few times. V gene TRBV9 combines with J gene TRBJ2-2; D possibly corresponds to TRBD1 (6 bases). Germline V gene sequence: CDR1 SGDLS, CDR2 YYNGEE. CDR3 length equals 15 residues. Trimming took off 1 base at V and 6 bases at J, with 13 bases between the two ends. In DNA, the CDR3 is TGTGCCAGCAGCGTAAATCCCCAGGGGCCCGGGGAGCTGTTTTTT. It encodes CASSVNPQGPGELFF.

Points on this clonotype: Mismatch with germline at one junction end may stem from a read error. This chain joins TRBV7-7 and TRBJ2-6; D is undetermined. From germline, CDR1 is SSHAT and CDR2 FNYEAQ (reference sequence). This CDR3 region has 15 residues. The CDR3 bases are TGTGCTAGCAGCCACAGTATCTCTGGGGCCAACGTCCTGACTTTC. Translated: CASSHSISGANVLTF.

This clonotype appeared a few times. This rearrangement joins TRBV4-3 to TRBJ2-1; 8 bases fit TRBD1. The length of the CDR3 is 16 residues. V dropped 3 bases and J dropped 3; count of bases not matched to a gene: 7. Germline CDR1 is LGHNA and CDR2 is YSLEER. Here the CDR3 reads CASSQSGTGDYNEQFF. The CDR3 DNA sequence: TGCGCCAGCAGCCAGTCCGGGACAGGAGACTACAATGAGCAGTTCTTC.

The CDR3 region is CASRVGDYQPQHF. CDR3 DNA sequence: TGTGCCAGCAGAGTGGGGGACTACCAGCCCCAGCATTTT. J is TRBJ1-5 and V is TRBV12-3 or TRBV12-4; TRBD1 is a possible D gene (5 bases). Trimming took off 6 bases at V and 7 bases at J, with 13 bases between the two ends. This CDR3 is 13 amino acids long.

This clonotype has a handful of counts. The J gene is TRBJ2-1, the V gene TRBV7-6, with 11 bases aligning to TRBD1. CDR3 length equals 14 residues. The V segment lost 5 bases and the J segment 8 bases; nucleotides outside the gene matches: 5. Germline values: CDR1 SGHVS, CDR2 FNYEAQ. In DNA, the CDR3 is TGTGCCAGCAGCCAGGGACAGGGGGGCGATGAGCAGTTCTTC. Translating it yields CASSQGQGGDEQFF. Drawing the rest from reference TRBV7-6 and TRBJ2-1, the complete variable domain is GAGVSQSPRYKVTKRGQDVALRCDPISGHVSLYWYRQALGQGPEFLTYFNYEAQQDKSGLPNDRFSAERPEGSISTLTIQRTEQRDSAMYRCASSQGQGGDEQFFGPGTRLTVL.

V and J are TRBV12-3 or TRBV12-4 and TRBJ1-2, with TRBD1 matching 10 bases. J lost 4 bases, V lost 8 bases, and 7 bases had no gene match. The CDR3 runs 14 residues. The DNA of the CDR3 is TGTGCCAGCTTCCGGGACAGGGGAACCTATGGCTACACCTTC. Translation: CASFRDRGTYGYTF.

The gene calls are TRBV7-9 and TRBJ1-1; D remains ambiguous. Trimming took off 3 bases at V and 1 base at J, with 12 bases between the two ends. The CDR3 is made up of 15 amino acids. Germline CDR1 and CDR2: SEHNR and FQNEAQ (reference sequence). CDR3 coding DNA: TGTGCCAGCAGCTTGATTTTCGGCGCGAACACTGAAGCTTTCTTT. Its translation: CASSLIFGANTEAFF.

V usage is TRBV7-8 and J usage is TRBJ2-7, with unresolved D. This CDR3 contains 13 residues. Germline values: CDR1 SGHVS, CDR2 FQNEAQ. V lost 1 base and J lost 2, with 6 bases in between. The DNA of the CDR3 is TGTGCCAGCAGCTTAGTTGGTACCTACGAGCAGTACTTC. Its protein product is CASSLVGTYEQYF.

This chain joins TRBV27 and TRBJ2-3, with TRBD2 identical over 9 bases. J was trimmed by 3 bases and V by 7 bases; bases with no gene match: 8. The CDR3 extends over 15 amino acids. Germline V lookup: CDR1 MNHEY, CDR2 SMNVEV (reference sequence). CDR3 region: CASMGSGRITDTQYF. Written as DNA, the CDR3 is TGTGCCAGCATGGGGAGCGGGAGGATAACAGATACGCAGTATTTT.

The genes are TRBV29-1 and TRBJ1-1, with D hard to call. V was cut by 8 bases and J by 5 bases, with 18 bases left in between. This CDR3 has 13 amino acids. Germline CDR1 SQVTM, CDR2 ANQGSEA. CDR3 bases: TGCAGCACACCGGGCCACCCCGGGACTGAAGCTTTCTTT. As protein: CSTPGHPGTEAFF.